This note documents a single T cell receptor (beta chain) sequence. Its antigen is unidentified. This sample was included in a study of T cells in Graves' hyperthyroidism and ophthalmopathy. Study findings and constraints: Most thyroid clonotypes expanded above 0.001 were also detected in blood.

The CDR3 extends over 17 amino acids. Germline V gives CDR1 SNHLY, CDR2 FYNNEI. Trimming took off 0 bases at V and 3 bases at J, with 16 bases between the two ends. Amplified TCR beta CDR3 regions derived from RNA transcripts. Carried out on the TCR CDR3, a first-round RT-PCR used the HTBI primer set. TCRdb passed the multiplex PCR reads through MiXCR, listing each CDR3 protein once. The table lists hundreds of thousands of distinct CDR3 sequences, roughly 13% of them singletons. This chain joins TRBV2 and TRBJ2-3, with no clear D. The source material was blood. The receptor was derived from a woman between 25 and 40 years old with Graves' hyperthyroidism that later progressed to Graves' ophthalmopathy. In DNA form, the CDR3 reads TGTGCCAGCAGTGAAGCGCTTGCTACTTTGGGAACAGATACGCAGTATTTT. Its translation: CASSEALATLGTDTQYF.